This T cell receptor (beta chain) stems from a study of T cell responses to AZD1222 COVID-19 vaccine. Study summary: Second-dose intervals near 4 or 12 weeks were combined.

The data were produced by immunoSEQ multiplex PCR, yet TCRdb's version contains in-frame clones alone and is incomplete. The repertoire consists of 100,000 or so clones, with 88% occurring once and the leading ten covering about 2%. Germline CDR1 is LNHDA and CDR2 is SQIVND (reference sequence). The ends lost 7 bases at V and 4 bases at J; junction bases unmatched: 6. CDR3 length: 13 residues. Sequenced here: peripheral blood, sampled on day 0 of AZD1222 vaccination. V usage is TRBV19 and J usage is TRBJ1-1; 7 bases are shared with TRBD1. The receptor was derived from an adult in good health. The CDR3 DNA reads TGTGCCAGTAACCCGACAGGGACCACTGAAGCTTTCTTT. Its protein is CASNPTGTTEAFF.